The 2 T cell receptor beta chains below all came from one sample that was sequenced in a study of shared clonotypes between healthy human individuals. As defined, naive CD8 cells were CD45RO-negative and positively selected for CCR7, with terminally differentiated effector memory CD45RA+ cells excluded. This table comes from immunoSEQ multiplex PCR, and its TCRdb copy is limited to in-frame clones, with some not included. In the table there are about 1.9 million clones, around 93% of which are singletons. Source material: naive CD8+ T cells from PBMCs. These receptors were obtained from a man younger than 35 in good health. Some clones in this sample may be carry-over from other donors' samples.

The gene calls are TRBV27 and TRBJ1-1, with unresolved D. There are 13 residues in the CDR3. Germline CDR1 is MNHEY and CDR2 is SMNVEV (reference sequence). V was cut by 4 bases and J by 6 bases, with 12 bases left in between. CDR3 protein: CASSYSIGAEAFF. In DNA form, the CDR3 reads TGTGCCAGCAGTTATTCGATTGGCGCTGAAGCTTTCTTT.

The chain uses TRBV25-1 and TRBJ1-1; 7 nucleotides match TRBD1. The V gene's germline CDR1 is MGHDK and CDR2 SYGVNS. The CDR3 has 16 residues. Trimming removed 4 bases from V and 2 bases from J; junction bases left unmatched: 10. CDR3 protein: CASSARSGGGNTEAFF. The DNA for the CDR3 is TGTGCCAGCAGTGCACGATCAGGGGGGGGAAACACTGAAGCTTTCTTT.